The 17 T cell receptor beta chains presented below share a single source sample, sequenced in a study of blood T cell repertoires in COVID-19. Clones were sequenced by immunoSEQ multiplex PCR, and TCRdb holds only the in-frame ones, with some missing. The sample consists of 150,000 to 200,000 clones, 87% of them appearing once. The sample taken for sequencing was peripheral blood. The source is a woman in her forties or fifties with acute or convalescent COVID-19.

This clone has only a few counts. The rearrangement links TRBV6-2 or TRBV6-3 to TRBJ2-7, with 10 bases identical to TRBD2. Trimming at V came to 6 bases and at J to 3 bases, leaving 8 bases not matched to a gene. CDR1 is MNHEY, CDR2 SVGEGT, per germline. The CDR3 loop spans 15 amino acids. The CDR3 here is CASSPGTSDRYEQYF. As DNA, the CDR3 is TGTGCCAGCAGCCCCGGGACTAGCGACCGCTACGAGCAGTACTTC.

This clone showed up just once. The chain employs TRBV7-2 and TRBJ2-2; weak D call: TRBD2 (6 bases). In germline, CDR1 is SGHTA, CDR2 FQGNSA. CDR3 length: 19 residues. V was pared by 1 base and J by 2 bases, with 20 bases between. As DNA, the CDR3 is TGTGCCAGCAGCTTAGTTGCGGCGTTGGGGGGAGCTAACACCGGGGAGCTGTTTTTT. It specifies CASSLVAALGGANTGELFF.

V usage is TRBV10-3 and J usage is TRBJ1-1, with 8 bases matching TRBD1. J was trimmed by 1 base and V by 6 bases; bases with no gene match: 4. The CDR3 contains 14 residues. Per germline, CDR1 ENHRY and CDR2 SYGVKD. CDR3 coding DNA: TGTGCCATCAGGGCCGGGACAGGGAACACTGAAGCTTTCTTT. Protein: CAIRAGTGNTEAFF.

This rearrangement joins TRBV5-1 to TRBJ2-6, with TRBD1 matching over 8 bases. In germline, CDR1 is SGHRS, CDR2 YFSETQ. CDR3 length: 18 amino acids. V lost 4 bases, J lost 0 bases, and 9 bases stayed unmatched. DNA for the CDR3: TGCGCCAGCAGCCTAGGACAGGGCCGCTACTCTGGGGCCAACGTCCTGACTTTC. Residues: CASSLGQGRYSGANVLTF. Full variable domain (remainder filled in from reference TRBV5-1 and TRBJ2-6): KAGVTQTPRYLIKTRGQQVTLSCSPISGHRSVSWYQQTPGQGLQFLFEYFSETQRNKGNFPGRFSGRQFSNSRSEMNVSTLELGDSALYLCASSLGQGRYSGANVLTFGAGSRLTVL.

The chain couples TRBV29-1 to TRBJ1-1, with TRBD1 as a possible D gene (6 bases). Germline CDR1 SQVTM, CDR2 ANQGSEA. CDR3 length equals 13 residues. The V and J ends lost 4 bases and 4 bases respectively, with 13 bases between them. In DNA form, the CDR3 reads TGCAGCGTTGGCAGGGGCATGGGCACTGAAGCTTTCTTT. Protein sequence: CSVGRGMGTEAFF.

The rearrangement joins TRBV7-8 to TRBJ1-4; TRBD1 agrees at 10 bases. CDR1 is SGHVS and CDR2 is FQNEAQ in the germline V gene. Losses at the gene ends were 5 bases for V and 0 bases for J; bases not matched to a gene: 12. This CDR3 region has 19 residues. CDR3 coding DNA: TGTGCCAGCAGCACCACGGTACGGGACAGGGGCGCAACTAATGAAAAACTGTTTTTT. Translating gives CASSTTVRDRGATNEKLFF.

This clone was seen just once. The chain uses TRBV19 and TRBJ1-2; a weak D match, TRBD1 (5 bases). V lost 5 bases, J lost 5 bases, and 18 bases lay in between. This CDR3 has 15 residues. Germline values: CDR1 LNHDA, CDR2 SQIVND (reference sequence). CDR3 nucleotides: TGTGCCAGTAGTCCTGGGGCCGAAGCACTTTATGGCTACACCTTC. This translates into CASSPGAEALYGYTF.

The chain joins TRBV12-3 or TRBV12-4 to TRBJ1-5, with D unresolved. This CDR3 is built from 13 residues. The V gene lost 6 bases and the J gene lost 1 base, with 7 bases spanning the gap. The DNA for the CDR3 is TGTGCCAGCAGACAGACCAGCAATCAGCCCCAGCATTTT. Translation gives CASRQTSNQPQHF.

The CDR3: CASSPGPGQGAGELFF. The CDR3 DNA is TGTGCCAGCAGCCCAGGTCCGGGACAGGGGGCCGGGGAGCTGTTTTTT. This chain links TRBV7-2 with TRBJ2-2, with 11 positions matching TRBD1. CDR1 SGHTA and CDR2 FQGNSA come from the germline V gene. With 5 bases clipped from V and 6 bases from J, the junction kept 8 bases outside the gene matches. This CDR3 is 16 amino acids long.

The CDR3 nucleotides read TGTGCCAGCAGTCCCGAGACAGGGTTGGGCTCTTTGGATGGCTACACCTTC. Its translation: CASSPETGLGSLDGYTF. The V call is TRBV28, the J call TRBJ1-2; 7 bases fit TRBD1. Germline V gives CDR1 MDHEN, CDR2 SYDVKM. This CDR3 region has 17 residues. The junction had 18 bases not matched to a gene; V was cut back by 5 bases and J by 6 bases.

The rearrangement joins TRBV19 to TRBJ1-6, with D possibly matching TRBD1 (5 bases). V shed 8 bases and J shed 6 bases, with 14 bases lying between them. CDR3 length: 14 amino acids. In germline, CDR1 is LNHDA, CDR2 SQIVND (reference sequence). As DNA, the CDR3 is TGTGCCAGTTCTCCGACAGTTGGTAATTCACCCCTCCACTTT. Its translation: CASSPTVGNSPLHF.

This clone was recorded a few times. The rearrangement links TRBV11-2 to TRBJ1-2; D possibly corresponds to TRBD1 (6 bases). The V end lost 0 bases, the J end lost 5 bases, and 10 bases lay between the germline ends. The germline gives CDR1 SGHAT, CDR2 FQNNGV. CDR3 size: 14 residues. The CDR3 reads CASSLELGGYGYTF. The CDR3 DNA is TGTGCCAGCAGCTTAGAGTTAGGGGGATATGGCTACACCTTC.

The chain is built from TRBV30 and TRBJ1-2, with D possibly being TRBD1 (5 bases). Trimming stripped 2 bases from V and 4 bases from J, with 5 bases between. Germline-derived CDR1 and CDR2 are GTSNPN and SVGIG (reference sequence). The CDR3 is 11 residues long. The CDR3 spells CAWSRGYGYTF. Here the CDR3 DNA reads TGTGCCTGGAGTAGGGGCTATGGCTACACCTTC.

The genes are TRBV27 and TRBJ2-2, with D tentatively TRBD1 (6 bases). The CDR3 runs to 15 residues. The germline V and J ends were trimmed by 6 bases and 1 base, with 12 bases remaining between them. CDR1 is MNHEY, CDR2 SMNVEV, per germline (reference sequence). The CDR3 is CASRGLGGNTGELFF. For the CDR3, the DNA is TGTGCCAGCAGGGGCCTAGGGGGGAACACCGGGGAGCTGTTTTTT.

This chain's CDR3 is CASSRYSWGAYYGYTF. The CDR3 DNA follows: TGTGCCAGCAGCCGTTATAGTTGGGGCGCGTACTATGGCTACACCTTC. The chain couples TRBV27 to TRBJ1-2; a possible D gene is TRBD1 (5 bases). Germline CDR1 reads MNHEY; CDR2 reads SMNVEV (reference sequence). V gave up 6 bases and J gave up 3 bases, with 20 bases separating them. This CDR3 is 16 amino acids long.

The CDR3 bases are TGTGCCAGCAGCAAAGGGGGGAGGGACTCCTCACCCCTCCACTTT. Its protein is CASSKGGRDSSPLHF. The chain uses TRBV7-2 and TRBJ1-6, with a possible D match to TRBD1 (6 bases). Germline CDR1 SGHTA, CDR2 FQGNSA. V lost 5 bases to trimming and J lost 10 bases, with 18 bases between them. This CDR3 contains 15 residues.

The chain joins TRBV6-8 to TRBJ1-2; 8 positions match TRBD1. Per the germline V gene, CDR1 is MNHGY and CDR2 is SAAAGT. The CDR3 extends over 13 amino acids. V trimming: 4 bases; J trimming: 7 bases; junction bases outside the gene matches: 5. CDR3 sequence (DNA): TGTGCCAGCAGTTTGACAGGGGATGGTGGCTACACCTTC. As protein: CASSLTGDGGYTF.